This T cell receptor (beta chain) is from a study of blood T cell repertoires in COVID-19. Study-level information: Sites across the United States, Italy and Spain contributed samples from acute and convalescent COVID-19. The analysed material was cDNA or gDNA that came from T cells, B-cell-depleted T cells, or PBMCs.

Seattle patient enrollment occurred during active infection, with longitudinal follow-up thereafter. The V and J ends lost 0 bases and 0 bases respectively, with 9 bases between them. Germline-derived CDR1 and CDR2 are SGHDT and YYEEEE. The CDR3 totals 15 residues. The assay was immunoSEQ multiplex PCR, and TCRdb's table has in-frame clones only and misses some. In the table there are roughly 250,000 clones, nearly 95% of which are singletons. The V gene is TRBV5-6, the J gene TRBJ1-2; a possible D gene is TRBD1 (6 bases). The sample comprised peripheral blood. The source of this sequence is a man aged 25-45 years with COVID-19, enrolled during active disease. CDR3 loop: CASSLDRATNYGYTF. DNA for the CDR3: TGTGCCAGCAGCTTGGACAGGGCAACTAACTATGGCTACACCTTC.